The following is a T cell receptor (beta chain) sequence with its context. Its antigen is undetermined. Deletions cut 7 bases from V and 4 bases from J, with 17 bases between. CDR1 is MNHEY, CDR2 SVGAGI, per germline. This CDR3 comprises 14 residues. The data belong to a study of cytomegalovirus exposure and HLA in healthy donors. Primers for the PCR totalled 60 Vbeta and 13 Jbeta. Profiled with immunoSEQ multiplex PCR; TCRdb holds only in-frame clones, not every one. Among 85,000 to 120,000 clones listed, 60% to 75% were seen once. Findings and caveats of the study: It was taken for granted in presence/absence analyses that sequencing depth across donors was roughly uniform. Most subjects' HLA-A and HLA-B alleles were reportedly predicted from TCR beta sequences. In a later analysis, TCR beta V- and J-gene trimming showed a link to a missense DCLRE1C variant.

The sequence came from a male donor in good health and CMV-seropositive. Material for sequencing was PBMCs. V usage is TRBV6-5 and J usage is TRBJ2-7; a possible D gene is TRBD1 (6 bases). CDR3 protein: CASTEHTGRYEQYF. The CDR3 bases are TGTGCCAGCACCGAACACACAGGGCGGTACGAGCAGTACTTC.